This T cell receptor (beta chain) is drawn from a study of shared clonotypes between healthy human individuals (dated by TCRdb to about 2020). For the study in its entirety: The cohort comprised a couple of women and a few men aged 18 to 49 years. For each donor, CD4 naive and CD4 memory were each run on three plates, CD8 naive on two plates, and CD8 memory on one plate. To estimate repertoire size and how much clonotypes are shared between individuals, the study performed deep sequencing of blood TCR repertoires from 4 to 6 healthy adults. To increase sequencing depth and limit assay-specific biases, different laboratories used diverse techniques to prepare libraries and sequence TCR repertoires. Between about 0.8 and 9.5 billion PBMCs per donor were obtained by leukapheresis. The research as a whole found: Naive subsets generally had larger estimated clonotype richness than memory subsets did. Incomplete sequencing was indicated by rarefaction of sorted-subset datasets, despite the large sequencing depth. When four donors were compared, the shared fraction of clonotypes was approximately 5% for naive CD4, approximately 3.5% for naive CD8, 2.3% for memory CD4, and about 0.36% for memory CD8. Only blood was sampled, and tissue TCR repertoires likely differ from those in blood. Compared with non-shared clonotypes, clonotypes shared by all four sorted-subset donors had higher generation probabilities. The genetic and exposure-history diversity represented was limited by the small number of donors. Based on pairwise subsampling, the degree of clonotype sharing among donors was expected to be affected by sequencing depth.

A note on this clone: Its antigen specificity is not known. Qualities for individual bases were not recorded, and no much larger clone is one base off.

Using the deep immunoSEQ assay, TCR CDR3 regions were amplified from genomic DNA by multiplex PCR. Genomic DNA extracted from each cell subset was distributed evenly over all wells of several immunoSEQ 96-well plates, and each plate served as one replicate. For sorted subsets, around 200 ng genomic DNA, equal to 30,000 or so T cell genomes, was loaded into each replicate PCR. Purified libraries were measured with a Qubit 3.0 fluorometer, size-checked on a Bioanalyzer 2100, and measured again with the KAPA Library Quantification kit. A separate single-read 150-cycle Illumina NextSeq 550 flow cell was used to sequence each immunoSEQ 96-well plate. The paper's processing steps were these. The immunoSEQ output contained only junctional sequences without quality scores, so filtering could not match that applied to full-length reads. Sequences were annotated with PyIR, a Python wrapper for IgBLAST v1.9, and V/J genes and CDR3 were assigned using IMGT germline references. Reads were filtered out if the reads had weak V/J assignments (E-value above 1e-6), no CDR3, stop codons, out-of-frame junctions, or ambiguous translated residues. V3J clonotypes were defined by identical inferred V gene, J gene, and CDR3 amino acid sequence. Percentage overlap between repertoires was computed as shared unique clonotypes divided by the size of the smaller repertoire. Repertoire richness was assessed with RTK rarefaction, the Chao1 estimator, and Recon v2.1 estimates of unobserved clonotypes. Generation probabilities for all TCRbeta clonotypes obtained by the gDNA method from several donors were computed using OLGA. TCRdb carries this immuneACCESS record with in-frame sequences only. Its versions omit some clonotypes, under half of them owing to an unresolved V gene in the studies checked, with the rest unexplained. The V and J calls and clone size come from that table; D and trimming were worked out from the DNA. For this sample the table gives hundreds of thousands of clones, of which under 95% were detected only once. The ten largest clones add up to roughly 24% of the sample.

Relative to germline, V is 2 bases shorter and J is 2 bases shorter, with 15 bases between their ends. Reading from cysteine to phenylalanine, the CDR3 counts 16 amino acids. Only the CDR3 DNA stays, 48 bases, in frame from base 1. CDR1 is given as LNHDA and CDR2 as SQIVND, both from the germline V gene (reference sequence). CD8 naive samples were obtained by positive selection for CCR7 among CD45RO-negative cells, yielding a CD45RA+CCR7+ population from which TemRA cells were excluded. The donors were healthy, HIV-negative adults who had no recently reported acute infections or vaccinations. Only Caucasian adults living in Nashville, Tennessee, USA were represented among the donors. Blood was collected by leukapheresis, and PBMCs were isolated by Ficoll-Histopaque density gradient centrifugation and then cryopreserved in liquid nitrogen vapor phase. Analytical flow cytometry was used to check the purity and quantity of every magnetically sorted T cell population. Genomic DNA was isolated from each sorted fraction and quantified by UV absorbance on a Nanodrop 2000c.

Input material: naive CD8+ T cells sorted from blood. The cell subset or site label corresponds to: CD45RA+CCR7+. The TCR originated in a man under 40 in good health. The V and J genes are TRBV19 and TRBJ2-5, with TRBD2 perhaps the D gene, on 6 matching bases. The base sequence is TGTGCCAGTAGTATAACCCCTCGGGAGATTCAAGAGACCCAGTACTTC. Its coded protein is CASSITPREIQETQYF.